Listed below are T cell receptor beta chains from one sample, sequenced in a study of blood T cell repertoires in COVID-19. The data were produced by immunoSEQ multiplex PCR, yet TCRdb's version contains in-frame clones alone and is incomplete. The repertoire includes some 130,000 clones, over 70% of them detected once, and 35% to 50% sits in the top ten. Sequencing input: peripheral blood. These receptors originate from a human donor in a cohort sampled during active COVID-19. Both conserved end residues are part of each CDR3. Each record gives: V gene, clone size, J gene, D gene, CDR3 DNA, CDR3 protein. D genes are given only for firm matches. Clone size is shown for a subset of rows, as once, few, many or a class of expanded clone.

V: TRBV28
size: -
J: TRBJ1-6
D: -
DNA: TGTGCCAGCAAGGCCGGGACACCGAATAATTCACCCCTCCACTTT
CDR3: CASKAGTPNNSPLHF

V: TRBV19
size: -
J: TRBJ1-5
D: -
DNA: TGTGCCAGTAGTATAGCACCGGGGGGCATACGCAATCAGCCCCAGCATTTT
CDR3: CASSIAPGGIRNQPQHF

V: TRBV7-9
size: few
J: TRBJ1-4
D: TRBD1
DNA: TGTGCCAGCATCAAGGGGGCAGAGAATGAAAAACTGTTTTTT
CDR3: CASIKGAENEKLFF

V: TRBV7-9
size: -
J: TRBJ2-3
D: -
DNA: TGTGCCAGCAGCCCTACCACAGATACGCAGTATTTT
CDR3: CASSPTTDTQYF

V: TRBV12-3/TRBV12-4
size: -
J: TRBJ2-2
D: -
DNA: TGTGCCAGCAAGCGGCTCGGGGAGCTGTTTTTT
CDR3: CASKRLGELFF

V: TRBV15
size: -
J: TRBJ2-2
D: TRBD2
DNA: TGTGCCACCAGCGCCGAGATGACTAGCGGGACCGGGGAGCTGTTTTTT
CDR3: CATSAEMTSGTGELFF

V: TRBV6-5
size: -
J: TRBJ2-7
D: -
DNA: TGTGCCAGCACTATTCGTGAGGGTGGCACCGAGCAGTACTTC
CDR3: CASTIREGGTEQYF

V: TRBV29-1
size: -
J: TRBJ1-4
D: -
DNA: TGCAGCGTTAGGCAGGGCGGGGACGAAAAACTGTTTTTT
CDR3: CSVRQGGDEKLFF

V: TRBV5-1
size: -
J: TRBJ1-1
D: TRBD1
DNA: TGCGCCAGCCGCCCGGGACAGGGGGCCAACACTGAAGCTTTCTTT
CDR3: CASRPGQGANTEAFF

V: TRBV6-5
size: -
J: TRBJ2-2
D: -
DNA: TGTGCCAGCAGGGACTTCTTCCCCGGGGAGCTGTTTTTT
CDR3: CASRDFFPGELFF

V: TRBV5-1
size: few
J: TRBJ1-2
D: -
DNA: TGCGCCAGCAGTTTGGGATCAGGGCCTGTCTTCTACACCTTC
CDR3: CASSLGSGPVFYTF

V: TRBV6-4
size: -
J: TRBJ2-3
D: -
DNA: TGTGCCAGCAGTGAGAGAGAGGGAGGGGGAATAGATACGCAGTATTTT
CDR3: CASSEREGGGIDTQYF

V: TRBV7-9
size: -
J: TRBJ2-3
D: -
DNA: TGTGCCAGCAGCCAGGGCGGGGTTAGCACAGATACGCAGTATTTT
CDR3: CASSQGGVSTDTQYF

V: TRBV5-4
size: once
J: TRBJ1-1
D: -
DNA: TGTGCCAGCAGCCCCTTAAGCGGGGCAAACACTGAAGCTTTCTTT
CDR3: CASSPLSGANTEAFF

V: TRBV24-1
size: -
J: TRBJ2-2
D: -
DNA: TGTGCCACCAGTGATTCCCCGGGAGTCGACGGGGAGCTGTTTTTT
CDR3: CATSDSPGVDGELFF

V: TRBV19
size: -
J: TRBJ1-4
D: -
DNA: TGTGCCAGTAGTTCTCTAACTAATGAAAAACTGTTTTTT
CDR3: CASSSLTNEKLFF

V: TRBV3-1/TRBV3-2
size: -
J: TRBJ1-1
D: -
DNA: TGTGCCAGCAGCCAAGATCCGGGGGGAGGAACTGAAGCTTTCTTT
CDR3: CASSQDPGGGTEAFF

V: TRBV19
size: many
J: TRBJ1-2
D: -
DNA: TGTGCCAGCACACCGGGTGGTGGCTACACCTTC
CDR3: CASTPGGGYTF

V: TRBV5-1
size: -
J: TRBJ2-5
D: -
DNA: TGCGCCAGCAGCTTGGGGTTAGTCCCCCCCAGGTCAGGAGAGACCCAGTACTTC
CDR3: CASSLGLVPPRSGETQYF

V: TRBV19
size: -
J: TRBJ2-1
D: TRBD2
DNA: TGTGCCAGTAGTATCAGACGGGGGGGTTACAATGAGCAGTTCTTC
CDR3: CASSIRRGGYNEQFF

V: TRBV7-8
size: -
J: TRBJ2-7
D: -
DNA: TGTGCCAGCAGCTTATCTTTAGGGGCGGAAGTCTACGAGCAGTACTTC
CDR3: CASSLSLGAEVYEQYF

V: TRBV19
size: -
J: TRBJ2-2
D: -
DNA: TGTGCCAGTAGTCCACTAGGGGGAGGGGTCGGGGAGCTGTTTTTT
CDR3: CASSPLGGGVGELFF

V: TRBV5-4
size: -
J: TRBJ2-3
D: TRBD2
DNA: TGTGCCAGCAGCCCGGAAAGTGCTAGCGGGGGCCCGAAGTATTTT
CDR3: CASSPESASGGPKYF

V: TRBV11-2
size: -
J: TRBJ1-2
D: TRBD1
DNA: TGTGCCAGCAGCTTAGGTCTCTGGGACAGGGGTAACTATGGCTACACCTTC
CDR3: CASSLGLWDRGNYGYTF

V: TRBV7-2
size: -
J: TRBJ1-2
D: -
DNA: TGTGCCAGCAGCTTAGGTGCGGGGGACTACACCTTC
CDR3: CASSLGAGDYTF

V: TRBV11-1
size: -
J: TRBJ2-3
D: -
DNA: TGTGCCAGCAGCCAACGCAGACAGGAAACAGGGGATACGCAGTATTTT
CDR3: CASSQRRQETGDTQYF

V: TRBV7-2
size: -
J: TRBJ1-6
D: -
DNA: TGTGCCAGCAGCTTGGTAGGTGGAGTGGGGCTATTGGCACCCCTCCACTTT
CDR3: CASSLVGGVGLLAPLHF

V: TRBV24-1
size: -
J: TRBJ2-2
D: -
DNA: TGTGCCACCAGTGATCCCCGGACACCTAACACCGGGGAGCTGTTTTTT
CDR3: CATSDPRTPNTGELFF

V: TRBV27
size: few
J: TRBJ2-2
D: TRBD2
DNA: TGTGCCAGCAGTCCCCGACTAGCGGTGTCCGGGGAGCTGTTTTTT
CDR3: CASSPRLAVSGELFF

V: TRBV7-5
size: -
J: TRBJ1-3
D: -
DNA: TGTGTCAGAAGCCATTCTGACAAGCTCTCTGGAAACACCATATATTTT
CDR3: CVRSHSDKLSGNTIYF

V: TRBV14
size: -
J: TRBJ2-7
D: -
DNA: TGTGCCAGCAGCCCCAGAGGTACCGCGGGGCCCGCTTTC
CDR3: CASSPRGTAGPAF